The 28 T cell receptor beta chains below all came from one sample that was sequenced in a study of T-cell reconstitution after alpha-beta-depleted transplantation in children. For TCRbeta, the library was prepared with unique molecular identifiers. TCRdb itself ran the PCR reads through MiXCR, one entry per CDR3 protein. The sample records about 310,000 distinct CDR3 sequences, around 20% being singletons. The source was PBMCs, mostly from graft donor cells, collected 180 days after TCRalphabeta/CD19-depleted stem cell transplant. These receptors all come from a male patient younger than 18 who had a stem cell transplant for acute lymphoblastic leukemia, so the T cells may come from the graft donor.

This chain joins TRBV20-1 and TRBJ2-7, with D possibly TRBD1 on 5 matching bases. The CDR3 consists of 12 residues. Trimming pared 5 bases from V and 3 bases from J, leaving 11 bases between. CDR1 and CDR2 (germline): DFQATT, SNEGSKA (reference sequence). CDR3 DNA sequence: TGCAGTGCTGGAAGGGGTTTCTACGAGCAGTACTTC. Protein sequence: CSAGRGFYEQYF.

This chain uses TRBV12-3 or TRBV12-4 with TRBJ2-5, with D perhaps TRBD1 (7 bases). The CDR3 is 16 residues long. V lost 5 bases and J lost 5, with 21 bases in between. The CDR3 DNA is TGTGCCAGCAGTATGAGGAGGGGGCGCAGGGGGGAGACCCAGTACTTC. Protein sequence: CASSMRRGRRGETQYF.

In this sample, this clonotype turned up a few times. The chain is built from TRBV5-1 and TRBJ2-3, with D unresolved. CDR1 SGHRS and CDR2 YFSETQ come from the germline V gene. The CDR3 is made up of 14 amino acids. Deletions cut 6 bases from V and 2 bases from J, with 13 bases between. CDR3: CASMSLRNTDTQYF. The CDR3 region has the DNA TGCGCCAGCATGAGTCTTCGGAACACAGATACGCAGTATTTT.

CDR3 in DNA: TGTGCCAGCAGCTTATACCTAGCGGCGAACACCGGGGAGCTGTTTTTT. This translates into CASSLYLAANTGELFF. The chain joins TRBV7-6 to TRBJ2-2, with TRBD2 matching 7 bases. This CDR3 comprises 16 residues. With 2 bases clipped from V and 0 bases from J, the junction kept 3 bases outside the gene matches. CDR1 and CDR2 from the germline V gene are SGHVS and FNYEAQ.

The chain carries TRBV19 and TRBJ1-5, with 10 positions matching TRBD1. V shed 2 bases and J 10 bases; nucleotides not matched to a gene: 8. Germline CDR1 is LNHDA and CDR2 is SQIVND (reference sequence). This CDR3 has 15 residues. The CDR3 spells CASSIRMTGGDPQHF. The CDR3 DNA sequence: TGTGCCAGTAGTATAAGAATGACAGGGGGCGATCCCCAGCATTTT. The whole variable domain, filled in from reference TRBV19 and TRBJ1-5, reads DGGITQSPKYLFRKEGQNVTLSCEQNLNHDAMYWYRQDPGQGLRLIYYSQIVNDFQKGDIAEGYSVSREKKESFPLTVTSAQKNPTAFYLCASSIRMTGGDPQHFGDGTRLSIL.

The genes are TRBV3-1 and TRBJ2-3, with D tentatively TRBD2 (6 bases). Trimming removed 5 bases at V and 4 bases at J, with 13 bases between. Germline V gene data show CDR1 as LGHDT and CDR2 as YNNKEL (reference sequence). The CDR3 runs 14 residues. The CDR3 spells CASSDRLDPDTQYF. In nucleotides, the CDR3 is TGTGCCAGCAGCGACCGACTAGATCCAGATACGCAGTATTTT.

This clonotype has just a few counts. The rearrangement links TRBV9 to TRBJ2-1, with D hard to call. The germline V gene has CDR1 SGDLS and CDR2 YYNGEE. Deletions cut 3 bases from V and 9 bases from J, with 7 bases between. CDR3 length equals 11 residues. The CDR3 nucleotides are TGTGCCAGCAGCGACCTTAGTGAGCAGTTCTTC. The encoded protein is CASSDLSEQFF.

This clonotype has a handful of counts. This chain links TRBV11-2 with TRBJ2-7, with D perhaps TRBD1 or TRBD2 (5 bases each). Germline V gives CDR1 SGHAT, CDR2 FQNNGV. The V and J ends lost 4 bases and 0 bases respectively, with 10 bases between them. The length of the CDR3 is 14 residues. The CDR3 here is CASSYRDGSYEQYF. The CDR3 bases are TGTGCCAGCAGCTATAGGGACGGCTCCTACGAGCAGTACTTC.

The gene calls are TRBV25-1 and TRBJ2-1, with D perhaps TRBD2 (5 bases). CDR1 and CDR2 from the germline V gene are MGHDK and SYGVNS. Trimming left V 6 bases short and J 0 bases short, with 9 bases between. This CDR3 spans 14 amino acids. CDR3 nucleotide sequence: TGTGCCAGCAGCCCTAGCATCTCCTACAATGAGCAGTTCTTC. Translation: CASSPSISYNEQFF. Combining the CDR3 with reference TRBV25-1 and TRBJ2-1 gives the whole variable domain EADIYQTPRYLVIGTGKKITLECSQTMGHDKMYWYQQDPGMELHLIHYSYGVNSTEKGDLSSESTVSRIRTEHFPLTLESARPSHTSQYLCASSPSISYNEQFFGPGTRLTVL.

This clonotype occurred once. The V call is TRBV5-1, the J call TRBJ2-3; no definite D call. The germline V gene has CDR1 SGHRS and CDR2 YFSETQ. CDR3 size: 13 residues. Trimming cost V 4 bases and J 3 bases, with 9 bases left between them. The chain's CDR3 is CASSASLTDTQYF. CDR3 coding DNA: TGCGCCAGCAGCGCCTCTCTGACAGATACGCAGTATTTT.

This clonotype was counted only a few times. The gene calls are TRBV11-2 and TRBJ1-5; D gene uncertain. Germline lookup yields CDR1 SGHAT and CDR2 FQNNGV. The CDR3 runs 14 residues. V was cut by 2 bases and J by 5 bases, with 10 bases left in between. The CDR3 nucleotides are TGTGCCAGCAGCTTATCGGGCACCTATCAGCCCCAGCATTTT. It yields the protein CASSLSGTYQPQHF.

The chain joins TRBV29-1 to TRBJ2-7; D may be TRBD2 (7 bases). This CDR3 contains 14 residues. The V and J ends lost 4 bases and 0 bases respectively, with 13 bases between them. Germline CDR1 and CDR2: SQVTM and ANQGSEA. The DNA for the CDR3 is TGCAGCGTTGCCCAGGGAGGGGGCTCCTACGAGCAGTACTTC. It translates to CSVAQGGGSYEQYF.

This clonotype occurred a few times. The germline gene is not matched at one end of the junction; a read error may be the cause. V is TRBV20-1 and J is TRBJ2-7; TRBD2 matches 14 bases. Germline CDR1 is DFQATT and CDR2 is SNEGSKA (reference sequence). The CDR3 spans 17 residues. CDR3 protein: CCASSGLAGDSGYEQYF. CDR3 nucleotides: TGCTGTGCTAGCTCGGGACTAGCGGGAGACTCCGGCTACGAGCAGTACTTC.

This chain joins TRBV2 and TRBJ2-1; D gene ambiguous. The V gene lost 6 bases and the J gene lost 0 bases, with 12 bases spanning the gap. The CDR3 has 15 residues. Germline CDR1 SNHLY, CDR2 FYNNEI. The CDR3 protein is CASSKRVSSYNEQFF. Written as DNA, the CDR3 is TGTGCCAGCAGCAAAAGGGTAAGCTCCTACAATGAGCAGTTCTTC.

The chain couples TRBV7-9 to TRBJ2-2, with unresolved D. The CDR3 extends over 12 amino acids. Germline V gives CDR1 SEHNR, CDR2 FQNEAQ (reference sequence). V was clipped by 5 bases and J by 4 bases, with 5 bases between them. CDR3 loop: CASSISTGELFF. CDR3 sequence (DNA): TGTGCCAGCAGCATCAGCACCGGGGAGCTGTTTTTT.

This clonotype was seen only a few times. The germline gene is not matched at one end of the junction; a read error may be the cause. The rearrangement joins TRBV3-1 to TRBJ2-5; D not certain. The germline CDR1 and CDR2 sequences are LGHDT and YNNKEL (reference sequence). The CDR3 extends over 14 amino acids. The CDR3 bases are TGTGCCAGCAGTCAAGAACTCTTGGGGGAGACCCAGTACTTC. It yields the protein CASSQELLGETQYF.

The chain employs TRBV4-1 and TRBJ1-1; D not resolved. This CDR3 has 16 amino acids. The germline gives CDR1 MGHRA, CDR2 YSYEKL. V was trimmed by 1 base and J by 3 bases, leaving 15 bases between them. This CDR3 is CASSQVTVLGDTEAFF. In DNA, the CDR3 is TGCGCCAGCAGCCAAGTTACAGTTCTCGGGGACACTGAAGCTTTCTTT.

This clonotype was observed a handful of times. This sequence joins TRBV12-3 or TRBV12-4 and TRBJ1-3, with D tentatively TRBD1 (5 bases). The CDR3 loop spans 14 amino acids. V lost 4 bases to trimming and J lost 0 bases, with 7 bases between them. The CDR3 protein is CASSYGGSGNTIYF. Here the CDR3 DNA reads TGTGCCAGCAGTTATGGGGGCTCTGGAAACACCATATATTTT.

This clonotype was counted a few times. CDR3 sequence (DNA): TGCAGTGCTAGAACTTATCCCAGTGATGGCTACACCTTC. It codes for CSARTYPSDGYTF. This chain joins TRBV20-1 and TRBJ1-2; no definite D call. CDR1 and CDR2 (germline): DFQATT, SNEGSKA (reference sequence). V lost 2 bases and J lost 6, with 13 bases in between. The CDR3 covers 13 residues.

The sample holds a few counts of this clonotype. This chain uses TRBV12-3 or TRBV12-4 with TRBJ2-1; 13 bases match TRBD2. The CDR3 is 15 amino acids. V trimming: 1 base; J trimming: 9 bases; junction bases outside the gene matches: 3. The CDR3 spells CASSLGTSGSVEQFF. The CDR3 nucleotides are TGTGCCAGCAGTTTAGGGACTAGCGGGAGTGTTGAGCAGTTCTTC.

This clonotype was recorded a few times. The CDR3 is CASSPLAGATDTQYF. CDR3 DNA sequence: TGTGCCAGCTCACCACTAGCGGGAGCCACAGATACGCAGTATTTT. The V and J genes are TRBV18 and TRBJ2-3; 9 bases agree with TRBD2. V was clipped by 1 base and J by 2 bases; unmatched bases: 1. The CDR3 loop spans 15 amino acids. The germline gives CDR1 KGHSH, CDR2 LQKENI.

CDR3: CASSVSAGGPLNTGELFF. As DNA, the CDR3 is TGTGCCAGCAGCGTTTCAGCGGGAGGCCCACTTAACACCGGGGAGCTGTTTTTT. The chain links TRBV9 to TRBJ2-2, with TRBD2 matching 9 bases. The CDR3 sequence is 18 residues long. J lost 2 bases, V lost 2 bases, and 10 bases had no gene match. CDR1 and CDR2 from the germline V gene are SGDLS and YYNGEE.

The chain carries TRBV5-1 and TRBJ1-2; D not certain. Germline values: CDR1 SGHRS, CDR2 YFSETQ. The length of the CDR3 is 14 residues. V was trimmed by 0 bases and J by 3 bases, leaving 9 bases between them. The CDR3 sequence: CASSLADGDYGYTF. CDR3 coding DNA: TGCGCCAGCAGCTTGGCCGACGGGGACTATGGCTACACCTTC.

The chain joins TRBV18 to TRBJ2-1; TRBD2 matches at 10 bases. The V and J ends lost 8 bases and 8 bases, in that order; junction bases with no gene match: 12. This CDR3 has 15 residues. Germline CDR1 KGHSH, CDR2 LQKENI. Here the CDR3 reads CASLGASGSGYEQFF. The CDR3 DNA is TGTGCCAGCCTAGGGGCTAGCGGGAGCGGCTATGAGCAGTTCTTC.

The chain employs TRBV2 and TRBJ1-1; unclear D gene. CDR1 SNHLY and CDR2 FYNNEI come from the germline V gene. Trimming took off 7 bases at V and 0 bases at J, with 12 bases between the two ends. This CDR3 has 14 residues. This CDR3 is CASKTHSLNTEAFF. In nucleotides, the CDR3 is TGTGCCAGCAAAACCCACAGCCTGAACACTGAAGCTTTCTTT.

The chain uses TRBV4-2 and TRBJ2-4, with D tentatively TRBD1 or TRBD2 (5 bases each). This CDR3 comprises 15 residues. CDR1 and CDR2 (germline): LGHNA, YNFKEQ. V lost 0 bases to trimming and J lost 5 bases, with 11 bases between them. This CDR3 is CASSQEGPGENIQYF. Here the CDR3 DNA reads TGTGCCAGCAGCCAAGAGGGACCTGGGGAAAACATTCAGTACTTC.

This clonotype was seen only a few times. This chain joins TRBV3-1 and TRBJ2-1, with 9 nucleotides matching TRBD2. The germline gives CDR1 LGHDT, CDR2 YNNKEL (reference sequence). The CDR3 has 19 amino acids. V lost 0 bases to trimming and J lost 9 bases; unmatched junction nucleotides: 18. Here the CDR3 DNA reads TGTGCCAGCAGCCAAGATTGGCTGGGTAGCGGGAGTATTGAGGGTGAGCAGTTCTTC. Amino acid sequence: CASSQDWLGSGSIEGEQFF.

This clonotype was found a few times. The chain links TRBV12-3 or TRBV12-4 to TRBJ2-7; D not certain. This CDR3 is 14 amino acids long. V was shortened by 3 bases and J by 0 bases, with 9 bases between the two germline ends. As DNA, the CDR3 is TGTGCCAGCAGTTTCCCGGATTCCTCCTACGAGCAGTACTTC. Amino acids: CASSFPDSSYEQYF.